This entry describes one TCR beta chain. The antigen is undetermined. Repertoires were generated with immunoSEQ multiplex PCR, while TCRdb's copy carries only in-frame clones and drops some. Of approximately 89,000 clones listed, approximately 90% are singletons. This sample was included in a study of graft-versus-host responses after intestinal transplantation. Study-level information: Every recipient had anti-thymocyte globulin induction and roughly three years of tacrolimus plus steroids.

Notes on the study in general: Allograft graft-versus-host to host-versus-graft clonal ratios ran high in patients with graft-donor T cell macrochimerism. Maximum circulating GvH clone levels tracked with early post-transplant HvG decreases. Some GvH clones were seen earlier in gut or blood, suggesting intestinal origin.

CDR1 and CDR2 from the germline V gene are GTSNPN and SVGIG (reference sequence). The CDR3 covers 16 residues. V shed 3 bases and J 4 bases; nucleotides not matched to a gene: 4. The TCR sequence derives from a human donor who received an intestinal transplant. V gene TRBV30 combines with J gene TRBJ2-2; 14 bases are shared with TRBD2. Here the sequenced sample was unstimulated CD4+ T cells sorted from spleen or lymph node cells, taken before intestinal transplant. The CDR3 here is CAWSGTSGSPTGELFF. CDR3 bases: TGTGCCTGGAGCGGGACTAGCGGGAGCCCCACCGGGGAGCTGTTTTTT.